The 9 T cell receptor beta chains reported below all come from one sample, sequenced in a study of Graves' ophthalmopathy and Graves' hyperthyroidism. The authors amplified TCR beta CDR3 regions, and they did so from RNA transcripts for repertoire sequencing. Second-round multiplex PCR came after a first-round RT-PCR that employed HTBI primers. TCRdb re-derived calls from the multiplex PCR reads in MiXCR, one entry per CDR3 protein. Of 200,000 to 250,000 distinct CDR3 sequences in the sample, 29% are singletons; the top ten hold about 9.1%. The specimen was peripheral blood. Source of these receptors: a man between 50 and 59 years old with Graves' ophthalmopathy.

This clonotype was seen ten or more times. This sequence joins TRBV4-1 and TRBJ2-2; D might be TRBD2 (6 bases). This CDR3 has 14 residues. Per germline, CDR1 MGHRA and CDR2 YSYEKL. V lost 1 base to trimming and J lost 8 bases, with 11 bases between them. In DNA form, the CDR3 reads TGCGCCAGCAGCCAAGGCTCTGGGGGGGGGGAGCTGTTTTTT. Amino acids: CASSQGSGGGELFF.

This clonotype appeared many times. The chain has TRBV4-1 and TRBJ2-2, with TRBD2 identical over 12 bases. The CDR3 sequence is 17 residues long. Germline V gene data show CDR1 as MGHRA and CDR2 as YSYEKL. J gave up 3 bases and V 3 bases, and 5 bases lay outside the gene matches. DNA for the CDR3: TGCGCCAGCAGCCAGGGACTAGCGGGTGTCTACACCGGGGAGCTGTTTTTT. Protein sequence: CASSQGLAGVYTGELFF.

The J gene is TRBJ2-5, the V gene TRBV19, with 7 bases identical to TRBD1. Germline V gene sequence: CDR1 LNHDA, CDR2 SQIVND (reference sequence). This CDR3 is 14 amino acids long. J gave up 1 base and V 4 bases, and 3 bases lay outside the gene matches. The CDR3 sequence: CASSNRDSQETQYF. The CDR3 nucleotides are TGTGCCAGTAGTAACCGGGACAGCCAAGAGACCCAGTACTTC.

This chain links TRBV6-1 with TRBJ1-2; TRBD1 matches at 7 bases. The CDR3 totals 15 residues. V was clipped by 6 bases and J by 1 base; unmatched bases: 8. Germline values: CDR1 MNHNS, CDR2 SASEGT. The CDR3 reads CASRDEYRGNYGYTF. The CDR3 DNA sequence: TGTGCCAGCAGAGACGAGTACAGGGGTAACTATGGCTACACCTTC.

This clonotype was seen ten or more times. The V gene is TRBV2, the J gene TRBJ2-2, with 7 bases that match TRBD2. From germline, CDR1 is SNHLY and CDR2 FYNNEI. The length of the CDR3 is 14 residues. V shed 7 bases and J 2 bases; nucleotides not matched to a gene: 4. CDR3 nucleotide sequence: TGTGCCAGCATGGGAGGGGCCAACACCGGGGAGCTGTTTTTT. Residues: CASMGGANTGELFF.

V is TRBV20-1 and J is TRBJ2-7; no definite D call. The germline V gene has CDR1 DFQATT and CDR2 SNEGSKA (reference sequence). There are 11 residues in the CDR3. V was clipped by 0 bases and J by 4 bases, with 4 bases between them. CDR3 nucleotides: TGCAGTGCTAGAGACGCGTACGAGCAGTACTTC. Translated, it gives CSARDAYEQYF.

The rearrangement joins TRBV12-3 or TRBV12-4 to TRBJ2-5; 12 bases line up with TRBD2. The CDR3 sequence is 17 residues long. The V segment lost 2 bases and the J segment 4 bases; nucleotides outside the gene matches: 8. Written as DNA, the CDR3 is TGTGCCAGCAGTTTAATGGCTAGCGGGGGGGCCGGAGAGACCCAGTACTTC. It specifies CASSLMASGGAGETQYF.

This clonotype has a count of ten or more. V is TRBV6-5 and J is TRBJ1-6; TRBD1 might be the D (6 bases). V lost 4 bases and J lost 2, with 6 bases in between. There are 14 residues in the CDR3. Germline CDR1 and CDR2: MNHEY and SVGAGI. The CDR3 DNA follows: TGTGCCAGCAGTTCAGGGGCCTATAATTCACCCCTCCACTTT. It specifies CASSSGAYNSPLHF.

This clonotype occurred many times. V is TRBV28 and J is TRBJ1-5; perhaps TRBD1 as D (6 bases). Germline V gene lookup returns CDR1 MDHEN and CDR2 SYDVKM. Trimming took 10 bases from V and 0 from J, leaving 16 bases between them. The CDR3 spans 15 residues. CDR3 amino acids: CATNLQGHSNQPQHF. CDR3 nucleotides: TGTGCCACCAACCTGCAGGGGCATAGCAATCAGCCCCAGCATTTT.